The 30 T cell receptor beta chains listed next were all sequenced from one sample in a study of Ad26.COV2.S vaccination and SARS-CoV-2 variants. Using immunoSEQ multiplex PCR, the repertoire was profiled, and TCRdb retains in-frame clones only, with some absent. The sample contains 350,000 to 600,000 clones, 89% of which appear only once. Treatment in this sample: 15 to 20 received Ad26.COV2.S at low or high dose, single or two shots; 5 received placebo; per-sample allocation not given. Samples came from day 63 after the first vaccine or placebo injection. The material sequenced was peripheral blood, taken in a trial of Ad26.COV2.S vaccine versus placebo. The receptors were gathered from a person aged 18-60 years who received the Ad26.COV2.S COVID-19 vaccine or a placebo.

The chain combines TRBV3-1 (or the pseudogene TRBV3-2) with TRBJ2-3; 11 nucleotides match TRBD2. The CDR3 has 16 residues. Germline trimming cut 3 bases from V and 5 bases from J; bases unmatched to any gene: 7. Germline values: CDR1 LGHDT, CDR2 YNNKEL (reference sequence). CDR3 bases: TGTGCCAGCAGCCACACTAGCGGGAGTTGGGTAGATACGCAGTATTTT. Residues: CASSHTSGSWVDTQYF.

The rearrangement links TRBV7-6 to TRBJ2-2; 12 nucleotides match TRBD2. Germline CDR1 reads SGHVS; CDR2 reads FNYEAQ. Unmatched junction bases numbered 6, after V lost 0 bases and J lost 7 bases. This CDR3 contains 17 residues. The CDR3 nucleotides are TGTGCCAGCAGCTTAGCCACTAGCGGGAGGTCCCTCGGGGAGCTGTTTTTT. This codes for CASSLATSGRSLGELFF.

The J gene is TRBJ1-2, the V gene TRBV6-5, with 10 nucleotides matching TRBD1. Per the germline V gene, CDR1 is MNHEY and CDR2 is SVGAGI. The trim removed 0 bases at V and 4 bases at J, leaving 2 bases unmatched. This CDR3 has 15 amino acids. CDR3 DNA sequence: TGTGCCAGCAGTTACTCTGGACAGGGGGGCTATGGCTACACCTTC. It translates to CASSYSGQGGYGYTF.

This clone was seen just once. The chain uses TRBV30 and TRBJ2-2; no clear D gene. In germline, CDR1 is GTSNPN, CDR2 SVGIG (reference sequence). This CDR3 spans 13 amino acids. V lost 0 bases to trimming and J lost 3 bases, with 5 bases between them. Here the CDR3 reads CAWSVQYTGELFF. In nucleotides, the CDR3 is TGTGCCTGGAGTGTACAATACACCGGGGAGCTGTTTTTT. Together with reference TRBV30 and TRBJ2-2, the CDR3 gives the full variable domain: SQTIHQWPATLVQPVGSPLSLECTVEGTSNPNLYWYRQAAGRGLQLLFYSVGIGQISSEVPQNLSASRPQDRQFILSSKKLLLSDSGFYLCAWSVQYTGELFFGEGSRLTVL.

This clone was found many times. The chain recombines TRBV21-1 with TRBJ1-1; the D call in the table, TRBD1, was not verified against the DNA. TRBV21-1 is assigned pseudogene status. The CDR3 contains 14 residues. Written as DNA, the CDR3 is TGTGCCAGCAGCAAGGACAGGAGAGGCACTGAAGCTTTCTTT. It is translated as CASSKDRRGTEAFF.

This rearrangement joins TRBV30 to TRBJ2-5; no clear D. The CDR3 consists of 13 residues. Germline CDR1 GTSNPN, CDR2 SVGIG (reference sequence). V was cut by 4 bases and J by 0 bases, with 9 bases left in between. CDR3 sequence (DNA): TGTGCCTGGAAGGAGAGCTACCAAGAGACCCAGTACTTC. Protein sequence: CAWKESYQETQYF.

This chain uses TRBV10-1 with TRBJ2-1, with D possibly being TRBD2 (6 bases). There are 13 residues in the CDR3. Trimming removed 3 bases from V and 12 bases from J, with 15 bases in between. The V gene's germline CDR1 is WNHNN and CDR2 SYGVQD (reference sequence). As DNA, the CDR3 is TGCGCCAGCAGTGAACAACTAGCTAGTGGGCAGTTCTTC. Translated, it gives CASSEQLASGQFF.

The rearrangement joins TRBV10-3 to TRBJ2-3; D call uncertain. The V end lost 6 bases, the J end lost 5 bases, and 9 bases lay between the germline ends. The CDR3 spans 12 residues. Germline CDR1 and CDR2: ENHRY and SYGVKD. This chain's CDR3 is CAISPKGDTQYF. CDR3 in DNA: TGTGCCATCAGCCCCAAGGGAGATACGCAGTATTTT.

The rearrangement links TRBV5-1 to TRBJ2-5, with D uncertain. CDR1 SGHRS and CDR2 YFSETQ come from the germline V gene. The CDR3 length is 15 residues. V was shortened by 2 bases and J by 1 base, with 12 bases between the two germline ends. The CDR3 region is CASSFVSPSQETQYF. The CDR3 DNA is TGCGCCAGCAGCTTTGTGAGCCCTAGCCAAGAGACCCAGTACTTC.

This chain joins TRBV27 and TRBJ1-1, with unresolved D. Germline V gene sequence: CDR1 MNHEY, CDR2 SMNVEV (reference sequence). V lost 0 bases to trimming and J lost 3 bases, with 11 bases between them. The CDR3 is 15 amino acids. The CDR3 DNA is TGTGCCAGCAGTTTATCTTTCGGTTCTGACACTGAAGCTTTCTTT. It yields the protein CASSLSFGSDTEAFF.

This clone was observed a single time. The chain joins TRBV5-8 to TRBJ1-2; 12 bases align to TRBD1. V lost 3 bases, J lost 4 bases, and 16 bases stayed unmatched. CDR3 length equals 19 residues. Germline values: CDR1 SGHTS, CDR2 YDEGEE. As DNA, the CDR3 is TGTGCCAGCAGCTCACCGGGACAGGGGGCGCTTTTAGACGGCTATGGCTACACCTTC. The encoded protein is CASSSPGQGALLDGYGYTF.

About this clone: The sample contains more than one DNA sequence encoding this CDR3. The CDR3 DNA follows: TGTGCCAGCAGTTACCCGGGACAGGGAACCTACGAGCAGTACTTC. Protein: CASSYPGQGTYEQYF. This chain joins TRBV6-2 or TRBV6-3 and TRBJ2-7, with 9 positions matching TRBD1. After removal of 2 bases from V and 2 bases from J, the junction contained 4 bases not matched to a gene. Germline CDR1 and CDR2: MNHEY and SVGEGT. This CDR3 spans 15 amino acids.

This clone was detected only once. CDR3 sequence: CASSRERLVSLYEQYF. The CDR3 DNA follows: TGTGCCAGCAGCCGCGAGAGACTAGTCTCACTCTACGAGCAGTACTTC. The chain uses TRBV7-8 and TRBJ2-7; D might be TRBD2 (6 bases). V was pared by 5 bases and J by 3 bases, with 20 bases between. CDR1 and CDR2 (germline): SGHVS, FQNEAQ. This CDR3 comprises 16 residues.

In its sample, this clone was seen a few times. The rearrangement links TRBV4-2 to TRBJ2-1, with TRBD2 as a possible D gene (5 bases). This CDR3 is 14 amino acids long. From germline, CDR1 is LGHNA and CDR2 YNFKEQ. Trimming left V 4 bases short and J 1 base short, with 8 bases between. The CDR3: CASSPPGSYNEQFF. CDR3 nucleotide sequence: TGTGCCAGCAGCCCACCGGGATCCTACAATGAGCAGTTCTTC.

The CDR3 bases are TGTGCCAGCAGCCCGAACTTGGGACAGGAGATCTACGAGCAGTACTTC. Translating it yields CASSPNLGQEIYEQYF. This chain links TRBV13 with TRBJ2-7; 8 bases match TRBD1. The ends lost 5 bases at V and 3 bases at J; junction bases unmatched: 12. This CDR3 is built from 16 residues. Germline V gene data show CDR1 as PRHDT and CDR2 as FYEKMQ (reference sequence).

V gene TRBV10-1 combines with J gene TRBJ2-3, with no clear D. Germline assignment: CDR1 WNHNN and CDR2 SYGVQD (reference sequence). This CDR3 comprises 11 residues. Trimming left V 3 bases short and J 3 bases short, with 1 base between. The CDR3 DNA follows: TGCGCCAGCAGTGATACAGATACGCAGTATTTT. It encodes CASSDTDTQYF.

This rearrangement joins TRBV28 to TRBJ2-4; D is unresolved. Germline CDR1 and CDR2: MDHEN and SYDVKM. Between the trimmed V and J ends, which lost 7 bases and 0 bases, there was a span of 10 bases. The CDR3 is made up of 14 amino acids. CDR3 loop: CASNPFLAKNIQYF. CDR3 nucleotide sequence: TGTGCCAGCAACCCTTTCTTAGCCAAAAACATTCAGTACTTC.

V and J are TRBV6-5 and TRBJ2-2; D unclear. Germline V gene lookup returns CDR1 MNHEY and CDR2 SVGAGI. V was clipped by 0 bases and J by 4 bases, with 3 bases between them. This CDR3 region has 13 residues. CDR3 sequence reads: CASSYSVTGELFF. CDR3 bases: TGTGCCAGCAGTTACTCGGTCACCGGGGAGCTGTTTTTT.

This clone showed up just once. The chain's CDR3 is CAWSPWGEEAFF. The DNA for the CDR3 is TGTGCCTGGAGTCCTTGGGGGGAAGAAGCTTTCTTT. V gene TRBV30 combines with J gene TRBJ1-1; tentative D call: TRBD1 (5 bases). With 2 bases removed from V and 8 bases from J, the gap between germline ends came to 12 bases. This CDR3 is built from 12 residues. Germline V gene data show CDR1 as GTSNPN and CDR2 as SVGIG (reference sequence).

In nucleotides, the CDR3 is TGTGCCAGCAGTCAATTCAATGAAAAACTGTTTTTT. It codes for CASSQFNEKLFF. The V call is TRBV2, the J call TRBJ1-4, with D uncertain. This CDR3 is built from 12 residues. Germline lookup yields CDR1 SNHLY and CDR2 FYNNEI. V was shortened by 5 bases and J by 5 bases, with 6 bases between the two germline ends.

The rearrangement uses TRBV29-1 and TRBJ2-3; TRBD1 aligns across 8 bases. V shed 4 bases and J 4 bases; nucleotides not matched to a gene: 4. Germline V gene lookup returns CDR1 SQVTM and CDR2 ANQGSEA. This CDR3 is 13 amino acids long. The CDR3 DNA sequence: TGCAGCGTTGCCGGACAGGGCGCAGATACGCAGTATTTT. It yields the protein CSVAGQGADTQYF.

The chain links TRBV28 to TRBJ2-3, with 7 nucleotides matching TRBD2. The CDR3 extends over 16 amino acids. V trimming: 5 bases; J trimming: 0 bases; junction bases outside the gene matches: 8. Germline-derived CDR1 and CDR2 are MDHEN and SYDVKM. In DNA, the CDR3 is TGTGCCAGCAGTCGTCGGGACTATTATAGCACAGATACGCAGTATTTT. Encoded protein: CASSRRDYYSTDTQYF.

CDR3 nucleotide sequence: TGCGCCAGCAGCCAGAGCCGGGACAGATACAATGAGCAGTTCTTC. As protein: CASSQSRDRYNEQFF. This chain joins TRBV4-3 and TRBJ2-1; 7 positions agree with TRBD1. This CDR3 has 15 residues. J lost 4 bases, V lost 3 bases, and 6 bases had no gene match. The germline CDR1 and CDR2 sequences are LGHNA and YSLEER.

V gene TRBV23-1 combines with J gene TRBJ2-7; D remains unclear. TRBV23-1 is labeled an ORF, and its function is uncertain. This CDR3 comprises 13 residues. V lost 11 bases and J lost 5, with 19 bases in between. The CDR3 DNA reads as TGCGCCCCAAGAGGCCCTGTTATCCACGAGCAGTACTTC. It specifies CAPRGPVIHEQYF.

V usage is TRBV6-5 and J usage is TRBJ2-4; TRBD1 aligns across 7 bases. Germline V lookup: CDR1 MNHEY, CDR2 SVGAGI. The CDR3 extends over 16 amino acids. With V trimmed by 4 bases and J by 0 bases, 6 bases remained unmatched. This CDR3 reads CASSLTGTLAKNIQYF. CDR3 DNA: TGTGCCAGCAGTTTGACAGGGACGCTAGCCAAAAACATTCAGTACTTC.

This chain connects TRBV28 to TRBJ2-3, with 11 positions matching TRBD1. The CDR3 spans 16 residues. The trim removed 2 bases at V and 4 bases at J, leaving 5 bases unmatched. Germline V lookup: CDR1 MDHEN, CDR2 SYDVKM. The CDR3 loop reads CASSLGDRGVADTQYF. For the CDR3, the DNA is TGTGCCAGCAGTTTAGGGGACAGGGGGGTGGCAGATACGCAGTATTTT.

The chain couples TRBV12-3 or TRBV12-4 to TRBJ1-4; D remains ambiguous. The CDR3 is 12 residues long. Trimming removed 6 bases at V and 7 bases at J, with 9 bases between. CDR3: CASSFNGEKLFF. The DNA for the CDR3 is TGTGCCAGCAGCTTCAACGGTGAAAAACTGTTTTTT.

The CDR3 here is CASSLSPHNQPQHF. CDR3 sequence (DNA): TGTGCCAGCAGTTTATCCCCGCACAATCAGCCCCAGCATTTT. V usage is TRBV27 and J usage is TRBJ1-5; the D is unclear. The length of the CDR3 is 14 residues. Trimming left V 0 bases short and J 3 bases short, with 6 bases between. Germline V gives CDR1 MNHEY, CDR2 SMNVEV (reference sequence).

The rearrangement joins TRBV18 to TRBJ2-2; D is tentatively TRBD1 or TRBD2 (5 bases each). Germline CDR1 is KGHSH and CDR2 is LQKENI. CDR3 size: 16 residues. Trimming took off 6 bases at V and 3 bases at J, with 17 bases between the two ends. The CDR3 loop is CASSPTGTADTGELFF. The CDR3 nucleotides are TGTGCCAGCTCCCCTACCGGGACGGCCGACACCGGGGAGCTGTTTTTT.

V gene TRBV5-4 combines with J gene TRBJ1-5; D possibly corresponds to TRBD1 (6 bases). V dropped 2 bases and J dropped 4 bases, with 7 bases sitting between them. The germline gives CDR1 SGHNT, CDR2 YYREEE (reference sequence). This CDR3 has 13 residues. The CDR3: CASSLGQNQPQHF. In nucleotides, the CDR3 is TGTGCCAGCAGCTTAGGACAGAATCAGCCCCAGCATTTT. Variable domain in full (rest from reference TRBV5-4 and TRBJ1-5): ETGVTQSPTHLIKTRGQQVTLRCSSQSGHNTVSWYQQALGQGPQFIFQYYREEENGRGNFPPRFSGLQFPNYSSELNVNALELDDSALYLCASSLGQNQPQHFGDGTRLSIL.